Listed below are T cell receptor beta chains from one sample, sequenced in a study of graft-versus-host responses after intestinal transplantation. The table came from immunoSEQ multiplex PCR; TCRdb's copy has only in-frame clones and leaves some out. The sample holds about 39,000 clones, nearly 95% seen once. The antigens of these receptors remain unknown. Sequencing used unstimulated CD8+ T cells sorted from spleen or lymph node cells, obtained before transplant. The receptor set was obtained from a human donor who was the organ donor for an intestinal transplant. CDR3s leave out the opening cysteine and the closing phenylalanine or tryptophan. Fields, in order: V gene, CDR3 length, CDR3 protein.

V gene: TRBV28; CDR3 length: 13; CDR3 protein: ASSSSPGGLTEAF
V gene: TRBV5-1; CDR3 length: 12; CDR3 protein: ASSSSGGYNEQF
V gene: TRBV6-1; CDR3 length: 11; CDR3 protein: ASRWAGGNEQF
V gene: TRBV9; CDR3 length: 11; CDR3 protein: ASSVSGNYGYT
V gene: TRBV29-1; CDR3 length: 12; CDR3 protein: SVEDAVWDYGYT
V gene: TRBV10-1; CDR3 length: 15; CDR3 protein: ASSALTGQGAYNEQF
V gene: TRBV19; CDR3 length: 10; CDR3 protein: ASSLDQETQY
V gene: TRBV11-3; CDR3 length: 14; CDR3 protein: ASSLDFSRIPVGAF
V gene: TRBV6-1; CDR3 length: 19; CDR3 protein: ASSEEGIRQGLRLPKNIQY
V gene: TRBV28; CDR3 length: 14; CDR3 protein: ASSSRTEATNEKLF
V gene: TRBV27; CDR3 length: 13; CDR3 protein: ASSPRGGDNQPQH
V gene: TRBV5-4; CDR3 length: 13; CDR3 protein: ASSLDRGPKNIQY
V gene: TRBV10-3; CDR3 length: 13; CDR3 protein: AISETGTHQETQY
V gene: TRBV5-6; CDR3 length: 10; CDR3 protein: ASSLDTSIQY
V gene: TRBV19; CDR3 length: 13; CDR3 protein: ASSTLVGLNTEAF
V gene: TRBV5-6; CDR3 length: 12; CDR3 protein: ASSRAGKSYEQY
V gene: TRBV30; CDR3 length: 12; CDR3 protein: AWSAPWGNYGYT
V gene: TRBV4-1; CDR3 length: 13; CDR3 protein: ASSLFIQGAYEQY
V gene: TRBV7-9; CDR3 length: 11; CDR3 protein: ASSRTATREQF
V gene: TRBV27; CDR3 length: 14; CDR3 protein: ASSPLAGISYNEQF
V gene: TRBV5-4; CDR3 length: 11; CDR3 protein: ASSLSGGVEQY
V gene: TRBV7-9; CDR3 length: 11; CDR3 protein: ASSGQDSYEQY
V gene: TRBV10-3; CDR3 length: 11; CDR3 protein: AISEGIAAEQF
V gene: TRBV5-4; CDR3 length: 14; CDR3 protein: ASSPDHRSYNSPLH
V gene: TRBV5-1; CDR3 length: 13; CDR3 protein: ASSLDGLRQETQY
V gene: TRBV9; CDR3 length: 15; CDR3 protein: ASSVAEDRGYNSPLH
V gene: TRBV29-1; CDR3 length: 14; CDR3 protein: SVGRVTSGGENTQY
V gene: TRBV2; CDR3 length: 12; CDR3 protein: ASAHQTKTFEQY
V gene: TRBV7-9; CDR3 length: 15; CDR3 protein: ASSPPSVETSGNTIY
V gene: TRBV29-1; CDR3 length: 15; CDR3 protein: SVEDLYGPSEGTEAF
V gene: TRBV2; CDR3 length: 14; CDR3 protein: ASSSPGQVLDYGYT
V gene: TRBV5-5; CDR3 length: 14; CDR3 protein: ASSLAGTGVAYEQY
V gene: TRBV4-2; CDR3 length: 17; CDR3 protein: ASSQGSSGGVPYQETQY
V gene: TRBV7-3; CDR3 length: 11; CDR3 protein: ASSLSPYNEQF
V gene: TRBV19; CDR3 length: 10; CDR3 protein: ASSPPYNEQF
V gene: TRBV9; CDR3 length: 10; CDR3 protein: ASSVDRGEAF
V gene: TRBV27; CDR3 length: 13; CDR3 protein: ASSSTGGEVQPQH
V gene: TRBV5-6; CDR3 length: 9; CDR3 protein: ASSNDHEQY
V gene: TRBV11-2; CDR3 length: 15; CDR3 protein: ASTPGLAGGLQETQY